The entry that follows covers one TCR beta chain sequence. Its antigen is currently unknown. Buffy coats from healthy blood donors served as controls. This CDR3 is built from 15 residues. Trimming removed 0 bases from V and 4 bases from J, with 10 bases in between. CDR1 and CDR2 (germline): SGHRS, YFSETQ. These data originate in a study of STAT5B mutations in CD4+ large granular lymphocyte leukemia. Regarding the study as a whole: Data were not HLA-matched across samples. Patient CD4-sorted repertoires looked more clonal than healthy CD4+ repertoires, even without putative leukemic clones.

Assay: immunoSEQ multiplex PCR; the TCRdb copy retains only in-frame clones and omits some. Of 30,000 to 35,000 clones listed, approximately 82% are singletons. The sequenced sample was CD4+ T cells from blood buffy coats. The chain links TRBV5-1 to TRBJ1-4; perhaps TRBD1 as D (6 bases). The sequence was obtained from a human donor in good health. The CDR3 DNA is TGCGCCAGCAGCTTGGGACAGGTGAATAATGAAAAACTGTTTTTT. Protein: CASSLGQVNNEKLFF.